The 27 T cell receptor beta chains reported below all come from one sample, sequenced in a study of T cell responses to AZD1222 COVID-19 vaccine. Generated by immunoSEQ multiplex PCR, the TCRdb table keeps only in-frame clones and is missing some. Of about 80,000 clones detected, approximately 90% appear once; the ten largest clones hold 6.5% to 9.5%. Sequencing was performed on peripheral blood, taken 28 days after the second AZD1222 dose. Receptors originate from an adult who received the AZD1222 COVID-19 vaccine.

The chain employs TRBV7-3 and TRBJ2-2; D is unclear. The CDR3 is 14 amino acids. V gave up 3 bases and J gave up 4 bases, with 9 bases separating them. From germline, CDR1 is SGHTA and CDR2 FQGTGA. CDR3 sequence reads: CASSLFAATGELFF. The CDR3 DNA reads TGTGCCAGCAGCTTGTTTGCGGCCACCGGGGAGCTGTTTTTT.

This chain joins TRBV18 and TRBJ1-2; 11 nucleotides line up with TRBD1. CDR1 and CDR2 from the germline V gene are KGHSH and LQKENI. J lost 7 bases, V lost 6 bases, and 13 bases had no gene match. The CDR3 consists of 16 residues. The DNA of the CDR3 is TGTGCCAGCTCCCCGGTGGTTGGACAGGGGGCCCTTGGCTACACCTTC. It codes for CASSPVVGQGALGYTF.

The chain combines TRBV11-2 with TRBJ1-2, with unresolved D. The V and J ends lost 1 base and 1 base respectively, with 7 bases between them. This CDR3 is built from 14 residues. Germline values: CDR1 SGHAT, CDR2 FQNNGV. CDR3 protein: CASSLAGYNYGYTF. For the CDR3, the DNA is TGTGCCAGCAGCTTAGCCGGGTATAACTATGGCTACACCTTC.

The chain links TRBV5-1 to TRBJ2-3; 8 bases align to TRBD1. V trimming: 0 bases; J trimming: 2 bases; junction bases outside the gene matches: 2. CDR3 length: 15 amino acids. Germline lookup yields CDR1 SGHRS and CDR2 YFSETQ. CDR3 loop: CASSLAGGFTDTQYF. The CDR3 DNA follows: TGCGCCAGCAGCTTGGCAGGGGGCTTCACAGATACGCAGTATTTT. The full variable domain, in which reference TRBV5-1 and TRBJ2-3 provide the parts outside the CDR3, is KAGVTQTPRYLIKTRGQQVTLSCSPISGHRSVSWYQQTPGQGLQFLFEYFSETQRNKGNFPGRFSGRQFSNSRSEMNVSTLELGDSALYLCASSLAGGFTDTQYFGPGTRLTVL.

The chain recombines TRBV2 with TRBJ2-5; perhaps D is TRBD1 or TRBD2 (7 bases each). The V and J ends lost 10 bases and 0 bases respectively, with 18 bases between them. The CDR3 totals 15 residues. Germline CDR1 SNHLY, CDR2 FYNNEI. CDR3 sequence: CATKREGGYQETQYF. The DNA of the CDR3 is TGTGCCACCAAGCGGGAAGGGGGCTACCAAGAGACCCAGTACTTC.

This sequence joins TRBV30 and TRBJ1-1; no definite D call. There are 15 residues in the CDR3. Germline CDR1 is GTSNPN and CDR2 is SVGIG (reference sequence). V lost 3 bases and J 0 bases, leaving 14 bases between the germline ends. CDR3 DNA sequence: TGTGCCTGGAGCGCTCTTCTGAGGATGAACACTGAAGCTTTCTTT. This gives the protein CAWSALLRMNTEAFF.

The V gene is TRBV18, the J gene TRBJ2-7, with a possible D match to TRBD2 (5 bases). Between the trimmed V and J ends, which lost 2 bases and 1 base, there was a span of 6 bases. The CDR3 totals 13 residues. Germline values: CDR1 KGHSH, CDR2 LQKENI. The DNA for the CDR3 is TGTGCCAGCTCACCAGGAGGTTCCTACGAGCAGTACTTC. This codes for CASSPGGSYEQYF.

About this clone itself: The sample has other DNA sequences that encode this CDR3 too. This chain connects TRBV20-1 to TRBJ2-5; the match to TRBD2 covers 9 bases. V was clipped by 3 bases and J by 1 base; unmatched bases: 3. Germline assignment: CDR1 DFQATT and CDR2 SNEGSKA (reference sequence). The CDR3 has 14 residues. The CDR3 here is CSASLGLAQETQYF. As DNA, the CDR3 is TGCAGTGCTAGTCTGGGACTAGCCCAAGAGACCCAGTACTTC.

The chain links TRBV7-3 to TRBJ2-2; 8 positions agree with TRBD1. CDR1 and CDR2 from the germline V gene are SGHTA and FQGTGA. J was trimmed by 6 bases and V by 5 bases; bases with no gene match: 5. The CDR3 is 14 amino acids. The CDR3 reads CASSADRGAGELFF. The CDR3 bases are TGTGCCAGCAGCGCAGACAGGGGAGCCGGGGAGCTGTTTTTT.

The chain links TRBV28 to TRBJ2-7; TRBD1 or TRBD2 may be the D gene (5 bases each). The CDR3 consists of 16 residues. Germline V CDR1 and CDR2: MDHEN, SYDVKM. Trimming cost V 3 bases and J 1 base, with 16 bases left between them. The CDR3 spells CASSLPPGGVSYEQYF. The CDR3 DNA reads TGTGCCAGCAGTTTGCCCCCTGGGGGAGTGTCCTACGAGCAGTACTTC.

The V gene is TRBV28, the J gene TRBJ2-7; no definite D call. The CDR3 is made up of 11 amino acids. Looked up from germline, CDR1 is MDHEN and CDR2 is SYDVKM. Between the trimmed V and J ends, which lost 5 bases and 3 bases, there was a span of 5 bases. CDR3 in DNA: TGTGCCAGCAGTGGTTACTACGAGCAGTACTTC. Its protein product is CASSGYYEQYF.

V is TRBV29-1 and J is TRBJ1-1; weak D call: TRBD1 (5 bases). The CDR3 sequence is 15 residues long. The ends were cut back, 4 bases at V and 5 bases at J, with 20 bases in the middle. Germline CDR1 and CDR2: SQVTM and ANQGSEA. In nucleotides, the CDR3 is TGCAGCGTTGTTGGCAGGGAGGGGAGAAGTACTGAAGCTTTCTTT. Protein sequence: CSVVGREGRSTEAFF.

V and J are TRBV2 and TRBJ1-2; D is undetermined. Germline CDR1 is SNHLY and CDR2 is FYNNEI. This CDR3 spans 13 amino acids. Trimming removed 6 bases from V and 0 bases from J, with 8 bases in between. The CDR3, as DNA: TGTGCCAGCAGGGGCCTAACTAACTATGGCTACACCTTC. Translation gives CASRGLTNYGYTF.

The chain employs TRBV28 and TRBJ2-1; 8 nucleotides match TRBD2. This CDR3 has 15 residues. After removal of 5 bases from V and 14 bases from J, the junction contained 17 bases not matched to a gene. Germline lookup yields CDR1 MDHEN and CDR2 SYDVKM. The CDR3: CASSITGLGLGFEFF. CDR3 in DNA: TGTGCCAGCAGTATTACGGGACTAGGTCTGGGTTTCGAGTTCTTC. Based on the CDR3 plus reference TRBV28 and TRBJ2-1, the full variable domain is DVKVTQSSRYLVKRTGEKVFLECVQDMDHENMFWYRQDPGLGLRLIYFSYDVKMKEKGDIPEGYSVSREKKERFSLILESASTNQTSMYLCASSITGLGLGFEFFGPGTRLTVL.

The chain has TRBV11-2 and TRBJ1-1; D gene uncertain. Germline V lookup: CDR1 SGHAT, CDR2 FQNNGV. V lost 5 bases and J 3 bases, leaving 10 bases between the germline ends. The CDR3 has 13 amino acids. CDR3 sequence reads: CASSGSVDTEAFF. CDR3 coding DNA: TGTGCCAGCAGCGGAAGTGTCGACACTGAAGCTTTCTTT.

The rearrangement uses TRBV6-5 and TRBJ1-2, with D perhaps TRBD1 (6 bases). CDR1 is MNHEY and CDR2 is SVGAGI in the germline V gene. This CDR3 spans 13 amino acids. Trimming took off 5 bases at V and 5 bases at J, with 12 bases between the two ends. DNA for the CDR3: TGTGCCAGCAGTAGGGACAAATTATATGGCTACACCTTC. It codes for CASSRDKLYGYTF.

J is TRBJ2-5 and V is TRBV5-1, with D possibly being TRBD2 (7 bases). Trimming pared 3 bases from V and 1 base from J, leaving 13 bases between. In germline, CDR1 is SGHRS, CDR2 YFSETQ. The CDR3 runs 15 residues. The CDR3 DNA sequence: TGCGCCAGCAGCTGGGGGGGCGGGGGCCAAGAGACCCAGTACTTC. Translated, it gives CASSWGGGGQETQYF.

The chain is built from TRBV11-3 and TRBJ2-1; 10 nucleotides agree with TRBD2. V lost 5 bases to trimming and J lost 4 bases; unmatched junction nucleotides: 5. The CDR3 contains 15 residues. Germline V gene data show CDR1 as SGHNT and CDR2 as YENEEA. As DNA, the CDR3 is TGTGCCAGCAGCCCCGGGACTAGCGCATACAATGAGCAGTTCTTC. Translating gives CASSPGTSAYNEQFF.

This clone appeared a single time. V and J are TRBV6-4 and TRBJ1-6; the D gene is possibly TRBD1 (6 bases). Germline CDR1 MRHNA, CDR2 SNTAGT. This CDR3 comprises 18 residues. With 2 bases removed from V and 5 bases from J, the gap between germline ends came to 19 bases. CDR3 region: CASSDLADRKMDNSPLHF. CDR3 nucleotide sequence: TGTGCCAGCAGTGACCTGGCTGACAGGAAAATGGATAATTCACCCCTCCACTTT.

CDR3 DNA: TGTGCCAGCAGCCCAACCGGGGGAGGGGGTGAGCAGTTCTTC. Its translation: CASSPTGGGGEQFF. This sequence joins TRBV7-3 and TRBJ2-1; D might be TRBD2 (7 bases). The germline V gene has CDR1 SGHTA and CDR2 FQGTGA. The CDR3 spans 14 residues. The V end was cut by 5 bases, the J end by 9 bases, with 17 bases between.

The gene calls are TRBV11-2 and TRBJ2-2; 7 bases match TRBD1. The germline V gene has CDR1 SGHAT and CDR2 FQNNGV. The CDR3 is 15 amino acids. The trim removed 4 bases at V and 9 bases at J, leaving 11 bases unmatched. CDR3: CASSSLGQRGRELFF. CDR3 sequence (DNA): TGTGCCAGCAGCTCCCTGGGACAGCGCGGCCGGGAGCTGTTTTTT.

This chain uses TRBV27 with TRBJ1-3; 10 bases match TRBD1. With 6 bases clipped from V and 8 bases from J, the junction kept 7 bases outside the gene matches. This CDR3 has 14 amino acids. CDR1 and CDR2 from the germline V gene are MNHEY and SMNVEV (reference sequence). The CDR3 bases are TGTGCCAGCAGCCGGGACAGGGGAAGGGACACCATATATTTT. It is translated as CASSRDRGRDTIYF.

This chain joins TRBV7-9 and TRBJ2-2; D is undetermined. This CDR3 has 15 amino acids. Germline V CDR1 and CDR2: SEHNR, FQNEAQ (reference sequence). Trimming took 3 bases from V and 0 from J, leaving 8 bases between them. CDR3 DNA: TGTGCCAGCAGCTTGACGCCAACGAACACCGGGGAGCTGTTTTTT. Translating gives CASSLTPTNTGELFF.

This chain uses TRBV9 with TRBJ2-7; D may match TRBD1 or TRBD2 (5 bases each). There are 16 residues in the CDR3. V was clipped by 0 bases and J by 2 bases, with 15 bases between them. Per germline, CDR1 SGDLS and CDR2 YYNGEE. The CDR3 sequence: CASSVGGTGLAYEQYF. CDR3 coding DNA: TGTGCCAGCAGCGTAGGTGGAACAGGACTCGCCTACGAGCAGTACTTC.

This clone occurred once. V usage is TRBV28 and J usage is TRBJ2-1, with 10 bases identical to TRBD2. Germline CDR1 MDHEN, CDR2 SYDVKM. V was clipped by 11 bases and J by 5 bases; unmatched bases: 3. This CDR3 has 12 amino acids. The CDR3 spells CAASGSDNEQFF. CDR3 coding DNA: TGTGCCGCTAGCGGGAGCGACAATGAGCAGTTCTTC.

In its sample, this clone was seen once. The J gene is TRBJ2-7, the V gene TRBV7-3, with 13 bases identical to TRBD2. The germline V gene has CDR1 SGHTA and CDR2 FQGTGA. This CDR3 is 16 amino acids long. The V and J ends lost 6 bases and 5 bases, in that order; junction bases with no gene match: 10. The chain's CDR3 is CASRSPGLAGVNEQYF. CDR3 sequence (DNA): TGTGCCAGCAGGTCCCCAGGACTAGCGGGAGTCAACGAGCAGTACTTC.

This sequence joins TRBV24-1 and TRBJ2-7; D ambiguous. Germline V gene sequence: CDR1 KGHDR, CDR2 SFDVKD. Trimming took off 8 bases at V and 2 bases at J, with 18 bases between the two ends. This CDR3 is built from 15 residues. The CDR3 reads CATIPPPGPPYEQYF. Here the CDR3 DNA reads TGTGCCACCATCCCCCCCCCGGGCCCCCCCTACGAGCAGTACTTC.